The source of this T cell receptor beta chain is a study of T cell changes during pregnancy in multiple sclerosis. Libraries were prepared by immunoSEQ multiplex PCR; TCRdb keeps only in-frame clonotypes and omits some of them. The repertoire holds around 61,000 clones, with around 90% as singletons. The V gene end was trimmed by 5 bases and the J gene end by 5 bases; junction bases not matched to a gene: 9. The germline V gene has CDR1 SGHTA and CDR2 FQGTGA. This CDR3 region has 15 residues. Sequencing was performed on peripheral blood, taken in the third trimester of pregnancy. The rearrangement joins TRBV7-3 to TRBJ1-1; TRBD1 matches at 9 bases. The receptor was derived from a female donor in good health, enrolled as a control in a pregnancy study. CDR3 nucleotide sequence: TGTGCCAGCAGCCGAGTTCCGGGACAGGGAACTGAAGCTTTCTTT. The encoded protein is CASSRVPGQGTEAFF.